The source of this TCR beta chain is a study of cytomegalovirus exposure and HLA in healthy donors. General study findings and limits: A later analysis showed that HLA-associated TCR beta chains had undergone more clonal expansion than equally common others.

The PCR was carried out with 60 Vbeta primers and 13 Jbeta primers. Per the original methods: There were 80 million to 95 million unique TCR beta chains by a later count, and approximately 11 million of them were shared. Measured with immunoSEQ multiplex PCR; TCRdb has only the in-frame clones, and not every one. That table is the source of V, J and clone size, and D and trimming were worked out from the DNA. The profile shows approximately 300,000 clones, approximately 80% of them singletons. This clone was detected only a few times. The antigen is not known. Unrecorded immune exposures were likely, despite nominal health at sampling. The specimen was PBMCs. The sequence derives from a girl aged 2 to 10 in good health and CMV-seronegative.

The DNA of the CDR3 is TGTGCCAGCAGCCAAGGGGGGCTGGGGAGCAACAATCAGCCCCAGCATTTT. Protein product: CASSQGGLGSNNQPQHF. The chain links TRBV4-2 to TRBJ1-5, with TRBD1 as a possible D gene (6 bases). V dropped 1 base and J dropped 3 bases, with 16 bases sitting between them. The length of the CDR3 is 17 residues. Germline values: CDR1 LGHNA, CDR2 YNFKEQ.